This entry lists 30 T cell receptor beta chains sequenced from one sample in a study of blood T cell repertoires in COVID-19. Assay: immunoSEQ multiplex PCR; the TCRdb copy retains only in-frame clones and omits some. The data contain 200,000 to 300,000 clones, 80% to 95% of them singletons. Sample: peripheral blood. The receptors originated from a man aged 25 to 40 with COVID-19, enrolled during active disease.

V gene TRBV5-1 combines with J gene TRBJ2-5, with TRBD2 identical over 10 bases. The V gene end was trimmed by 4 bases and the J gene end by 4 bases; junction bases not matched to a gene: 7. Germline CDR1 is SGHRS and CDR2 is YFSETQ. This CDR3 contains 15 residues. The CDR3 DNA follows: TGCGCCAGCAGCACAAGCGGGGGGGCCGCAGAGACCCAGTACTTC. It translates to CASSTSGGAAETQYF.

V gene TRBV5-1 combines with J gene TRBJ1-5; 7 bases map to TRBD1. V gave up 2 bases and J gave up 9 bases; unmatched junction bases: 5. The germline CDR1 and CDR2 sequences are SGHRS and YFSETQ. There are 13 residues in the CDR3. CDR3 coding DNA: TGCGCCAGCAGCTTCGACAGGGATGGGCCCCAGCATTTT. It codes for CASSFDRDGPQHF. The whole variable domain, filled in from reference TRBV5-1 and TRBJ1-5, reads KAGVTQTPRYLIKTRGQQVTLSCSPISGHRSVSWYQQTPGQGLQFLFEYFSETQRNKGNFPGRFSGRQFSNSRSEMNVSTLELGDSALYLCASSFDRDGPQHFGDGTRLSIL.

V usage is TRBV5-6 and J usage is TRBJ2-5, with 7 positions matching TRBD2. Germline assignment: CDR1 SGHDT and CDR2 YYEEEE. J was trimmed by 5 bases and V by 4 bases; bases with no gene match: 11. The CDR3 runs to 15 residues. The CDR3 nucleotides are TGTGCCAGCAGCACCCGGTGGCAGGGAGGGGAGACCCAGTACTTC. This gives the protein CASSTRWQGGETQYF.

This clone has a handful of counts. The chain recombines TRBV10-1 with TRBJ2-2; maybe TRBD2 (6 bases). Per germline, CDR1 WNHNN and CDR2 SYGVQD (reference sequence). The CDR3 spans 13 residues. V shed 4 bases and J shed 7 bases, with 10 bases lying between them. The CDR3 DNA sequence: TGCGCCAGCAGTGCCAGGGAGGTCGGGGAGCTGTTTTTT. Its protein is CASSAREVGELFF.

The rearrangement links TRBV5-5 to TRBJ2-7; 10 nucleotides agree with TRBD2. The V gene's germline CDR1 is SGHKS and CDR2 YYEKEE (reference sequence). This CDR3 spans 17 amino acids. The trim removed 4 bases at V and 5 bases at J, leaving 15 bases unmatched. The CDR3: CASSPGLAAWDIHEQYF. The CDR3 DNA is TGTGCCAGCAGCCCAGGACTAGCGGCATGGGACATCCACGAGCAGTACTTC.

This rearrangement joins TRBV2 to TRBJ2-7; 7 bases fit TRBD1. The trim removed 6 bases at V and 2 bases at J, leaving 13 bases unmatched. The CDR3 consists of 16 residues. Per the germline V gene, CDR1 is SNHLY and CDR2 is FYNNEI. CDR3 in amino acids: CASRSGRTGRPYEQYF. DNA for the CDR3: TGTGCCAGCAGATCGGGAAGGACAGGTCGCCCCTACGAGCAGTACTTC.

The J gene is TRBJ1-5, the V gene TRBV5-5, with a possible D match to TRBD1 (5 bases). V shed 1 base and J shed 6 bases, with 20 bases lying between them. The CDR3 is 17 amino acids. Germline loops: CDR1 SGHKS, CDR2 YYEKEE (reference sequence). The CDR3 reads CASSLQGRDFSGQPQHF. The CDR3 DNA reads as TGTGCCAGCAGCTTGCAGGGCAGGGATTTTTCAGGTCAGCCCCAGCATTTT.

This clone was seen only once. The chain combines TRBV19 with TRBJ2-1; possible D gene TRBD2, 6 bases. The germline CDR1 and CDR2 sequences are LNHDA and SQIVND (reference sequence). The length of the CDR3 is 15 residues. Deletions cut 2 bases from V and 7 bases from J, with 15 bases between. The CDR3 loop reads CASSIWRDWGNEQFF. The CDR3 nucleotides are TGTGCCAGTAGTATATGGCGGGATTGGGGGAATGAGCAGTTCTTC.

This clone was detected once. CDR3 DNA sequence: TGTGCCAGCAGCCCTGGGGGGGGTACAGATACGCAGTATTTT. It translates to CASSPGGGTDTQYF. The chain carries TRBV7-3 and TRBJ2-3; 7 bases agree with TRBD2. The V and J ends lost 5 bases and 3 bases, in that order; junction bases with no gene match: 5. CDR3 length: 14 amino acids. CDR1 and CDR2 (germline): SGHTA, FQGTGA.

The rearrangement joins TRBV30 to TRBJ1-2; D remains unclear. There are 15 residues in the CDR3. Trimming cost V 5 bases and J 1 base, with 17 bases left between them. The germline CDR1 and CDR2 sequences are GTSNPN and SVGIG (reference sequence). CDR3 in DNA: TGTGCCTGGCAGATTTACAGCCAGCTTAACTATGGCTACACCTTC. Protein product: CAWQIYSQLNYGYTF.

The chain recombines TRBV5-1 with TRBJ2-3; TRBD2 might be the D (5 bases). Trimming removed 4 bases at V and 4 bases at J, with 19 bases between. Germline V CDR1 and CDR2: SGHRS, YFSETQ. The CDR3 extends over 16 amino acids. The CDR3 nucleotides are TGCGCCAGCAGCAGAAGCTCGGGCCACGGGGCAGATACGCAGTATTTT. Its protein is CASSRSSGHGADTQYF.

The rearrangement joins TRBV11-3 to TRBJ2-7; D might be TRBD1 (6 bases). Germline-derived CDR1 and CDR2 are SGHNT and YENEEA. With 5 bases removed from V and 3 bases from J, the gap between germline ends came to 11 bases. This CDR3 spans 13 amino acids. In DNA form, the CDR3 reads TGTGCCAGCAGCCCCGGGACAAACTACGAGCAGTACTTC. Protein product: CASSPGTNYEQYF.

Here the CDR3 DNA reads TGTGCCAGCAGTGAGGCCGTTGGAGGGCTCTATTCACCCCTCCACTTT. Amino acids: CASSEAVGGLYSPLHF. V gene TRBV6-1 combines with J gene TRBJ1-6; D is unresolved. Germline CDR1 MNHNS, CDR2 SASEGT. The CDR3 is made up of 16 amino acids. Between the trimmed V and J ends, which lost 3 bases and 8 bases, there was a span of 17 bases.

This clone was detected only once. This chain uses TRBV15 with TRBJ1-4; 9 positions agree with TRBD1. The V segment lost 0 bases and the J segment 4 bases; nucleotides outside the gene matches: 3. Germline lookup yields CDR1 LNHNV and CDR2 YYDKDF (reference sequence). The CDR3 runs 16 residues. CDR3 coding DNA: TGTGCCACCAGCAGAGAACAGGGGGCCGGTAATGAAAAACTGTTTTTT. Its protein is CATSREQGAGNEKLFF.

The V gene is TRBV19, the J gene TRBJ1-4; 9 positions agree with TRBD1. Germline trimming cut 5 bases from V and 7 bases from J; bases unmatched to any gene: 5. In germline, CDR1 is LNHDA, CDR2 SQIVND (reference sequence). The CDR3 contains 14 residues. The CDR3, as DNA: TGTGCCAGTAGTCCAGACAGGGGGAGTGAAAAACTGTTTTTT. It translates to CASSPDRGSEKLFF. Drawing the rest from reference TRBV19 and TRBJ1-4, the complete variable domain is DGGITQSPKYLFRKEGQNVTLSCEQNLNHDAMYWYRQDPGQGLRLIYYSQIVNDFQKGDIAEGYSVSREKKESFPLTVTSAQKNPTAFYLCASSPDRGSEKLFFGSGTQLSVL.

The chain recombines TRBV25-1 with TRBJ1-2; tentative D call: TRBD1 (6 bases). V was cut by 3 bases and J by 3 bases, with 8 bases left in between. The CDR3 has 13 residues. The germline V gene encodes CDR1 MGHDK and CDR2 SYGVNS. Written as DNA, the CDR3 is TGTGCCAGCAGTGATGGACAGCACTATGGCTACACCTTC. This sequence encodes CASSDGQHYGYTF.

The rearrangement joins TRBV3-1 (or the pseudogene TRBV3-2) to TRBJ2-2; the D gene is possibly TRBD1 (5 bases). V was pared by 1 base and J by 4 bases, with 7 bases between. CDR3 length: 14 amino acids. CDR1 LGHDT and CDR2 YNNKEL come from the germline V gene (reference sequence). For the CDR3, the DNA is TGTGCCAGCAGCCAAGTGGGGCGCACCGGGGAGCTGTTTTTT. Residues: CASSQVGRTGELFF.

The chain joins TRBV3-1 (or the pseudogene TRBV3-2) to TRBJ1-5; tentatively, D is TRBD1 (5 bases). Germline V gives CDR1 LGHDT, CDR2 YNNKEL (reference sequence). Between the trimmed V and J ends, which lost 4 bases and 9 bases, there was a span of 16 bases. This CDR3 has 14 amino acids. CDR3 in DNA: TGTGCCAGCAGCCCTACAGTGGCCGGGGGGCCCCAGCATTTT. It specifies CASSPTVAGGPQHF.

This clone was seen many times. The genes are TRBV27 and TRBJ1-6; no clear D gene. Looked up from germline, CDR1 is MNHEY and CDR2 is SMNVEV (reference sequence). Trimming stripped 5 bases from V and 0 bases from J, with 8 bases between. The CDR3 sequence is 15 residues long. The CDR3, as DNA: TGTGCCAGCAGTCCCGCCGGCTCCTATAATTCACCCCTCCACTTT. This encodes CASSPAGSYNSPLHF.

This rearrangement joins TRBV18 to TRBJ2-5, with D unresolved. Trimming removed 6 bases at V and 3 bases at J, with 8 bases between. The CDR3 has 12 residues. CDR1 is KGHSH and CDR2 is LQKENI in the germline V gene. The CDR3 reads CASSESEETQYF. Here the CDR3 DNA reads TGTGCCAGCTCGGAGAGCGAAGAGACCCAGTACTTC.

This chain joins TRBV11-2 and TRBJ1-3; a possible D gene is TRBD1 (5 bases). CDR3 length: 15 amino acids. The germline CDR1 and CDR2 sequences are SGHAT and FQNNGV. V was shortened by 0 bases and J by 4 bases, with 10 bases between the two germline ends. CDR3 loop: CASSLEQGTGNTIYF. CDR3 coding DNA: TGTGCCAGCAGCTTAGAGCAGGGTACCGGAAACACCATATATTTT.

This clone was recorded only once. In DNA, the CDR3 is TGTGCCAGCAGCTTACTCGGAGGCACAGATACGCAGTATTTT. This sequence encodes CASSLLGGTDTQYF. The chain has TRBV7-9 and TRBJ2-3; D is unresolved. V lost 2 bases, J lost 1 base, and 7 bases lay in between. Germline loops: CDR1 SEHNR, CDR2 FQNEAQ (reference sequence). CDR3 length: 14 amino acids.

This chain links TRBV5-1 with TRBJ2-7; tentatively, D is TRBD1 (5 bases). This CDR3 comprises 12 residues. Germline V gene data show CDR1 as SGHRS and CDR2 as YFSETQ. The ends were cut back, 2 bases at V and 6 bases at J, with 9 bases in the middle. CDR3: CASSFQGAEQYF. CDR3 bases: TGCGCCAGCAGCTTCCAGGGTGCCGAGCAGTACTTC.

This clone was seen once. The CDR3 DNA is TGTGCCAGCAGTTATGGCGCGGGGAATTCACCCCTCCACTTT. Protein sequence: CASSYGAGNSPLHF. The genes are TRBV6-5 and TRBJ1-6; no reliable D call. Per germline, CDR1 MNHEY and CDR2 SVGAGI. Deletions cut 3 bases from V and 7 bases from J, with 10 bases between. The CDR3 contains 14 residues.

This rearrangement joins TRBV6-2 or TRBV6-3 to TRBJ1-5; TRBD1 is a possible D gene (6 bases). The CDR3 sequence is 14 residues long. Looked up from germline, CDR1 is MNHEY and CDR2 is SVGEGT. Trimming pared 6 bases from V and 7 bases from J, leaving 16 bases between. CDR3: CASSLPRGIQPQHF. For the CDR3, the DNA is TGTGCCAGCAGCCTACCCAGGGGCATCCAGCCCCAGCATTTT.

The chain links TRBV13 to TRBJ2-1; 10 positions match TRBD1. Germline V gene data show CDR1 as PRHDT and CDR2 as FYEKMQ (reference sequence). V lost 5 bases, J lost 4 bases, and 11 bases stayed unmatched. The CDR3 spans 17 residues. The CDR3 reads CASSPQDRGKTYNEQFF. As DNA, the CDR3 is TGTGCCAGCAGCCCCCAGGACAGGGGGAAGACATACAATGAGCAGTTCTTC.

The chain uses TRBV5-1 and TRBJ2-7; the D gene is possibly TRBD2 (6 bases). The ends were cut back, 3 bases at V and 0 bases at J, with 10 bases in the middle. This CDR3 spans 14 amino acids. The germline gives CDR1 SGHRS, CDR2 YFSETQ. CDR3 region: CASSWGLSSYEQYF. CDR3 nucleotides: TGCGCCAGCAGCTGGGGACTGAGCTCCTACGAGCAGTACTTC.

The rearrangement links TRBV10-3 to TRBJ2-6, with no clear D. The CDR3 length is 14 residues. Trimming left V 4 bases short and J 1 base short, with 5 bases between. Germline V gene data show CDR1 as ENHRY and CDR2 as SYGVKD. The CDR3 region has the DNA TGTGCCATCAGTGTGGAGTCTGGGGCCAACGTCCTGACTTTC. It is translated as CAISVESGANVLTF.

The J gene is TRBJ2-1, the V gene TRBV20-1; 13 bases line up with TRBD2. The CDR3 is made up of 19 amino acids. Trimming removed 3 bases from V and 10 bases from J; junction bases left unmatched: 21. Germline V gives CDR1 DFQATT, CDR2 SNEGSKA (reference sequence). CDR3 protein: CSASAPGRWTSGGLREQFF. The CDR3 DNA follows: TGCAGTGCTAGTGCGCCGGGACGGTGGACTAGCGGGGGATTGAGGGAGCAGTTCTTC.

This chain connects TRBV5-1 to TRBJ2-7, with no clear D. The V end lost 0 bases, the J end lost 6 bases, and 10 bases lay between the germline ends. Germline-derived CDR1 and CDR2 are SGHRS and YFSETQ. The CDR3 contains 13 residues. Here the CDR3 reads CASSLDFAGEQYF. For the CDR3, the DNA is TGCGCCAGCAGCTTGGACTTCGCCGGCGAGCAGTACTTC.